These T cell receptor beta chains were read from a single sample in a study of OX40 agonist ivuxolimab in advanced cancers. Here immunoSEQ multiplex PCR was the method, and the copy in TCRdb shows in-frame clones only, minus some. This table holds about 53,000 clones, approximately 84% found once. The input for sequencing was CD4+ or CD8+ T cells sorted from blood, taken in a trial of the OX40 agonist ivuxolimab. The source is an adult with an advanced solid tumor such as melanoma, head and neck, liver or kidney cancer. The CDR3 runs from the conserved cysteine through the conserved F or W. Fields, in order: D gene, V gene, J gene, clone size, CDR3 protein, CDR3 DNA. D genes are given only for firm matches. Clone sizes are given selectively: once, few, many, or a class where the clone is expanded.

-	TRBV7-2	TRBJ2-4	-	CASSLTLNIQYF	TGTGCCAGCAGCTTAACCTTAAACATTCAGTACTTC
-	TRBV7-8	TRBJ1-1	-	CASSVGRGLRAFF	TGTGCCAGCAGCGTCGGGCGGGGTCTGAGGGCTTTCTTT
-	TRBV6-6	TRBJ1-1	-	CASIKGGVAGITEAFF	TGTGCCAGCATAAAGGGGGGGGTGGCAGGGATCACTGAAGCTTTCTTT
-	TRBV14	TRBJ2-5	-	CASSPNLQETQYF	TGTGCCAGCAGCCCGAACCTCCAAGAGACCCAGTACTTC
TRBD1	TRBV4-2	TRBJ1-2	-	CASSQDPQGVGPNYGYTF	TGTGCCAGCAGCCAAGATCCGCAGGGGGTTGGCCCTAACTATGGCTACACCTTC
-	TRBV4-3	TRBJ2-1	-	CASSQSYNEQFF	TGCGCCAGCAGCCAAAGCTACAATGAGCAGTTCTTC
-	TRBV11-2	TRBJ2-1	few	CASSLFGTPKGNEQFF	TGTGCCAGCAGCTTATTTGGGACACCGAAGGGGAATGAGCAGTTCTTC
-	TRBV6-4	TRBJ2-1	-	CASSWRDSNTGGYNEQFF	TGTGCCAGCAGTTGGAGGGACTCCAATACCGGGGGCTACAATGAGCAGTTCTTC
-	TRBV7-9	TRBJ2-1	-	CASSDPIQAKSSYNEQFF	TGTGCCAGCAGCGATCCAATCCAGGCAAAGAGCTCCTACAATGAGCAGTTCTTC
TRBD1	TRBV6-4	TRBJ2-6	-	CASSRDRGPTGANVLTF	TGTGCCAGCAGTAGGGACAGGGGGCCCACTGGGGCCAACGTCCTGACTTTC